The rows below give T cell receptor beta chains drawn from one sample of a study of CD8 T cells in ankylosing spondylitis. TCRdb reanalysed the 5' RACE reads using MiXCR and keeps one entry per CDR3 protein. The sample records under 450,000 distinct CDR3 sequences, about a sixth being singletons. Sequences were obtained from blood, either unsorted or a sorted T cell fraction (not recorded which). The receptors stem from a male donor with ankylosing spondylitis. The CDR3 runs from the conserved cysteine through the conserved F or W. A D gene is named only where the DNA matches it firmly. Size values are once, few and many counts, or a class for expanded clones, and some rows have none.

size: -
V: TRBV7-9
D: -
J: TRBJ2-7
DNA: TGTGCCAGCAGCTTAGGGGCAGGGCTCGTCTACGAGCAGTACTTC
CDR3: CASSLGAGLVYEQYF

size: few
V: TRBV5-1
D: TRBD2
J: TRBJ2-1
DNA: TGCGCCAGCAGCTATCAAGCGGGGGCTAACAATGAGCAGTTCTTC
CDR3: CASSYQAGANNEQFF

size: -
V: TRBV6-2/TRBV6-3
D: TRBD2
J: TRBJ2-7
DNA: TGTGCCAGCGGCTTGCTAGCGGGGGGGCCCTACGAGCAGTACTTC
CDR3: CASGLLAGGPYEQYF

size: -
V: TRBV18
D: TRBD1
J: TRBJ2-1
DNA: TGTGCCAGCTCGGAGGGACAGGGGAAGGAGCAGTTCTTC
CDR3: CASSEGQGKEQFF

size: many
V: TRBV12-3/TRBV12-4
D: -
J: TRBJ2-2
DNA: TGTGCCAGCAGTTATTCGGGGGAGCTGTTTTTT
CDR3: CASSYSGELFF

size: few
V: TRBV3-1
D: TRBD1
J: TRBJ1-1
DNA: TGTGCCAGCAGCCGCCAGGGACAGCTTGGATTGGGCACTGAAGCTTTCTTT
CDR3: CASSRQGQLGLGTEAFF

size: few
V: TRBV29-1
D: TRBD2
J: TRBJ2-7
DNA: TGCAGCGCACTGGGACTAGCGGTAAGCGAGCAGTACTTC
CDR3: CSALGLAVSEQYF

size: many
V: TRBV20-1
D: TRBD1
J: TRBJ1-2
DNA: TGCAGTGCTAGCGTACCGGGACAGGCGAACTATGGCTACACCTTC
CDR3: CSASVPGQANYGYTF

size: few
V: TRBV5-5
D: TRBD2
J: TRBJ2-2
DNA: TGTGCCAGCAGCTTTTCAGTAGCGGGAGCCGGGGAGCTGTTTTTT
CDR3: CASSFSVAGAGELFF

size: -
V: TRBV9
D: TRBD2
J: TRBJ2-1
DNA: TGTGCCAGCAGCGTAGGGTTTCAAGCGGGGGCAAAAAGAGACAATGAGCAGTTCTTC
CDR3: CASSVGFQAGAKRDNEQFF

size: -
V: TRBV3-1
D: -
J: TRBJ2-1
DNA: TGTGCCAGCAGCCAAGTCAGAGAGAAGCAGTTCTTC
CDR3: CASSQVREKQFF

size: -
V: TRBV28
D: TRBD1
J: TRBJ2-2
DNA: TGTGCCAGCAGTTCATCAACAGGGGTCACCGGGGAGCTGTTTTTT
CDR3: CASSSSTGVTGELFF

size: few
V: TRBV28
D: TRBD2
J: TRBJ2-2
DNA: TGTGCCAGCACAGGACCGGGACTAGCGGGTCAGGCCGGGGAGCTGTTTTTT
CDR3: CASTGPGLAGQAGELFF

size: few
V: TRBV12-3/TRBV12-4
D: TRBD2
J: TRBJ2-2
DNA: TGTGCCAGCAGTGTTCGACCGAGGACTAGCGGGAGTGGCACCGGGGAGCTGTTTTTT
CDR3: CASSVRPRTSGSGTGELFF

size: -
V: TRBV5-4
D: -
J: TRBJ1-3
DNA: TGTGCCAGCAGCCTGGGGGGCGCGGGTCCGAGAGGAAACACCATATATTTT
CDR3: CASSLGGAGPRGNTIYF

size: -
V: TRBV3-1
D: -
J: TRBJ2-1
DNA: TGTGCCAGCAGCCGATTTTACAATGAGCAGTTCTTC
CDR3: CASSRFYNEQFF